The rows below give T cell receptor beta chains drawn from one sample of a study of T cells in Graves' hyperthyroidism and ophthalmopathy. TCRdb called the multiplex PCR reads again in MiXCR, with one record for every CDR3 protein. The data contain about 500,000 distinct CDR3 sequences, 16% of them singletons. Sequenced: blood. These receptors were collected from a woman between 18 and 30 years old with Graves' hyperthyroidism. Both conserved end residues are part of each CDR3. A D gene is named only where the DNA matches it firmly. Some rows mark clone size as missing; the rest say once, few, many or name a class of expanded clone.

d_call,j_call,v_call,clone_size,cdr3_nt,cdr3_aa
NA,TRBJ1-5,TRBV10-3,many,TGTGCCATCAGTGACCCTTCACGTAGCAATCAGCCCCAGCATTTT,CAISDPSRSNQPQHF
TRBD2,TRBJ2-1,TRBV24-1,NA,TGTGCCACCAGTGAGTCGACTAGCGGGTCCTACAATGAGCAGTTCTTC,CATSESTSGSYNEQFF
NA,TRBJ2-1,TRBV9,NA,TGTGCCAGCAGCGTAGTGGCGGGCTCCTACAATGAGCAGTTCTTC,CASSVVAGSYNEQFF
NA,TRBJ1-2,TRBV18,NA,TGTGCCAGCTCCGACGGTCGCTATGGCTACACCTTC,CASSDGRYGYTF
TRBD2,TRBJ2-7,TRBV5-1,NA,TGCGCCAGCAGCTTGTCCCTCGGCCTAGCGGGATCCGAGCAGTACTTC,CASSLSLGLAGSEQYF
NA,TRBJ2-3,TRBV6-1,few,TGTGCCAGCAGTTTAAGAGGGGAGGAGGATACGCAGTATTTT,CASSLRGEEDTQYF
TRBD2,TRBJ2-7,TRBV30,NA,TGTGCCTGGAGTACGGGGGGACTAGCGGGACTGGAGCAGTACTTC,CAWSTGGLAGLEQYF
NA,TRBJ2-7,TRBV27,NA,TGTGCCAGCAGCCCGACGGGACGGCTAGGCTCCTACGAGCAGTACTTC,CASSPTGRLGSYEQYF
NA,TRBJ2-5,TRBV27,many,TGTGCCAGCAGTGGGTGGGAGTTGGAGACCCAGTACTTC,CASSGWELETQYF
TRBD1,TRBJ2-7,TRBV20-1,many,TGCAGTGCTAGAGATGAGGGGGCGAGAGACGAGCAGTACTTC,CSARDEGARDEQYF
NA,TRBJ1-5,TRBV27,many,TGTGCCAGCAGCCCCGCGGGGGAACTTAGCAATCAGCCCCAGCATTTT,CASSPAGELSNQPQHF
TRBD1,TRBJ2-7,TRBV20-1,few,TGCAGTGCTGGCCGGGGGACAGGGTCCTACGAGCAGTACTTC,CSAGRGTGSYEQYF
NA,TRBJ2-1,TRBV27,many,TGTGCCAGCAGTCCAAGTCGAGGAAATGAGCAGTTCTTC,CASSPSRGNEQFF
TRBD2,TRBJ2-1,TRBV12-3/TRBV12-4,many,TGTGCCAGCAGAACGGGACTAGCGGCGCCTTTCTTC,CASRTGLAAPFF
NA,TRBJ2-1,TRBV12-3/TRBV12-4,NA,TGTGCCAGCAGTTTACTCTTTAATGAGCAGTTCTTC,CASSLLFNEQFF
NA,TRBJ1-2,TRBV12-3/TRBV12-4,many,TGTGCCAGCAGTTGGCGACGAGTGGACTATGGCTACACCTTC,CASSWRRVDYGYTF
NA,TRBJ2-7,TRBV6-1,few,TGTGCCTGGTGCGAGCAGTACTTC,CAWCEQYF
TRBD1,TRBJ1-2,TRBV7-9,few,TGTGCCAGCAGCCCCCCCGGGACAGCCTATGGCTACACCTTC,CASSPPGTAYGYTF
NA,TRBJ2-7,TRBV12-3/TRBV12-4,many,TGTGCCAGCAGTTTCGTTGCGGGGGCGACCTACGAGCAGTACTTC,CASSFVAGATYEQYF
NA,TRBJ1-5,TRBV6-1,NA,TGTGCCAGCAGCTTCTTGACGGAGGCTAAACGAAATCAGCCCCAGCATTTT,CASSFLTEAKRNQPQHF
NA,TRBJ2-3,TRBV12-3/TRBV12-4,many,TGTGCCAGCAGTGTGGACCGAGATAGCACAGATACGCAGTATTTT,CASSVDRDSTDTQYF
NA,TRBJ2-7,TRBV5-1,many,TGCGCCAGCAGCTTTTCGTGGCTGGGGCAGGCTCAAACCTACGAGCAGTACTTC,CASSFSWLGQAQTYEQYF
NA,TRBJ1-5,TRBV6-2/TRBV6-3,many,TGTGCCAGCAGTGAGCGGGATCCCGCTTATCAGCCCCAGCATTTT,CASSERDPAYQPQHF
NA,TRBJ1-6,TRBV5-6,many,TGTGCCAGCAGCAGAGATTCACCCCTCCACTTT,CASSRDSPLHF
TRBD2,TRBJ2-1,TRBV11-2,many,TGTGCCAGCAGCCCTATAGCGGGAGGGCCGAATGAGCAGTTCTTC,CASSPIAGGPNEQFF
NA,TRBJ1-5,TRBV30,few,TGTGCCTGGTCTCTTAATAGCAATCAGCCCCAGCATTTT,CAWSLNSNQPQHF
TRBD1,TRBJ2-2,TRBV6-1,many,TGTGCCAGCAGTGGGACGACAGGGGACGGTGCCGGGGAGCTGTTTTTT,CASSGTTGDGAGELFF
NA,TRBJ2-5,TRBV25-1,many,TGTGCCAGCAGTGAACGGGTCCTCTCTTCCTACCGGGACGAACAAGAGACCCAGTACTTC,CASSERVLSSYRDEQETQYF
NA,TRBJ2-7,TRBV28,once,TGTGCCAGCAGTTTATTCCTGGGGGGCGGGTACGAGCAGTACTTC,CASSLFLGGGYEQYF
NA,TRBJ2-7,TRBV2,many,TGTGCCCAAGGAGGCTACGAGCAGTACTTC,CAQGGYEQYF
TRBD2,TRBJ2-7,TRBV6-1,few,TGTGCCACCTCGACTAGCGGGGTTTACGAGCAGTACTTC,CATSTSGVYEQYF
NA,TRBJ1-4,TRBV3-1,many,TGTGCCAGCAGCCAAGAAAGGGTTATGACTAATGAAAAACTGTTTTTT,CASSQERVMTNEKLFF
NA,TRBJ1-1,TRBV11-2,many,TGTGCCAGCAGAGAGCCGCTAGGATTACTAAAAAACACTGAAGCTTTCTTT,CASREPLGLLKNTEAFF
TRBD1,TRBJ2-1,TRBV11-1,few,TGTGCCAGCAGCTTAGTCCCACAGGGGGGCTACAATGAGCAGTTCTTC,CASSLVPQGGYNEQFF
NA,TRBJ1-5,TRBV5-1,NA,TGCGCCAGCAAGGGCCAGCCCCAGCATTTT,CASKGQPQHF
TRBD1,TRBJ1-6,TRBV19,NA,TGTGCCAGTAGGAAACAGGGGCGCTATAATTCACCCCTCCACTTT,CASRKQGRYNSPLHF
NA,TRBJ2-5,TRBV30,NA,TGTGCCTGGACCACTACGGGGTGGAGCCAAGAGACCCAGTACTTC,CAWTTTGWSQETQYF
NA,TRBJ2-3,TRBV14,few,TGTGCCAGCAGCCAAGAGAGGGGATCAGATACGCAGTATTTT,CASSQERGSDTQYF
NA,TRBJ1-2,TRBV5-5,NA,TGTGCCAGCAGCTTGGAACAGCTGGGCTACACCTTC,CASSLEQLGYTF
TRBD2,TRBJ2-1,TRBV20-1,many,TGCAGTGCTTTGTCTAGCGGGCATGCCCTCAATGAGCAGTTCTTC,CSALSSGHALNEQFF
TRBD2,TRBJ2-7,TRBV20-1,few,TGCAGTGCTCTGGGAGGGAGGGCCTACGAGCAGTACTTC,CSALGGRAYEQYF
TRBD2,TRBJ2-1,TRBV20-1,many,TGCAGTGCTAGGGACCGGACTAGCGCTACCACCCACAATGAGCAGTTCTTC,CSARDRTSATTHNEQFF
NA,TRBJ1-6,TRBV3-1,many,TGTGCCAGCAAGCAGTATAATTCACCCCTCCACTTT,CASKQYNSPLHF
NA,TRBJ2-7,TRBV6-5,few,TGTGCCAGCAGTTACTCGGTCGTTCAAGGGAGCTACGAGCAGTACTTC,CASSYSVVQGSYEQYF
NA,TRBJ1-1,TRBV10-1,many,TGCGCCAGCAGGGAAACAGGGCGGACTGAAGCTTTCTTT,CASRETGRTEAFF
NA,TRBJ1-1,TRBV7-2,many,TGTGCCAGCAGCTCTGTTCGTGGCAGAGTGAACACTGAAGCTTTCTTT,CASSSVRGRVNTEAFF
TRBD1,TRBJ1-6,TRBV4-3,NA,TGCGCCAGCAGCCAAGAGTCACAGGGGCGTTCACCCCTCCACTTT,CASSQESQGRSPLHF
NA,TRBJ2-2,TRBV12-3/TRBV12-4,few,TGTGCCAGCAGTTCGGGCCCTTTCACCGGGGAGCTGTTTTTT,CASSSGPFTGELFF
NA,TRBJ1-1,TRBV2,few,TGTGCCAGCAGGAGTCAGGGAGTGGGCACTGAAGCTTTCTTT,CASRSQGVGTEAFF
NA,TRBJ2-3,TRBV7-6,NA,TGTGCCAGCAGCTTAGGGTTCCGGGAAGGATACATAGATACGCAGTATTTT,CASSLGFREGYIDTQYF
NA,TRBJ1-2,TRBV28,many,TGTGCCAGCAGTTTAAAGGGGGGACCCGGGTGGTATGGCTACACCTTC,CASSLKGGPGWYGYTF
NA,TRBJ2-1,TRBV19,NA,TGTGCCAGTAGTATGAGGGCGGGGAGCTCCTACAATGAGCAGTTCTTC,CASSMRAGSSYNEQFF
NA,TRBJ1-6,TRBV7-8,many,TGTGCCAGCACTCTATCAGGGAGAAATTCACCCCTCCACTTT,CASTLSGRNSPLHF
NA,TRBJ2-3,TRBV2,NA,TGTGCCAGCGGGGTTCTCACAGGGGATACGCAGTATTTT,CASGVLTGDTQYF
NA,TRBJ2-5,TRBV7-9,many,TGTGCCAGCAGCTCAAGGGAGGACCAAGAGACCCAGTACTTC,CASSSREDQETQYF
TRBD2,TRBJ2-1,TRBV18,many,TGTGCCAGCTCACAGTTGCGGGAGGGTATCGACAATGAGCAGTTCTTC,CASSQLREGIDNEQFF
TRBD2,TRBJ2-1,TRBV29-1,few,TGCAGCGCCAAACTAGCGGGAGGGCCCGGTGAGCAGTTCTTC,CSAKLAGGPGEQFF